These 18 T cell receptor beta chains were all obtained from the same sample, sequenced in a study of shared clonotypes between healthy human individuals. The protocol was immunoSEQ multiplex PCR, while the TCRdb copy is restricted to in-frame clones and leaves out a portion. The sample gives millions of clones, about 94% of which show up once; about 1.1% is in the top ten. Naivety among CD8 cells was defined by CD45RO negativity and positive CCR7 selection, thereby excluding terminally differentiated effector memory CD45RA+ cells. Sequences were obtained from naive CD8+ T cells sorted from blood. All receptors derive from a man younger than 35 in good health.

This clone was seen a single time. V and J are TRBV5-1 and TRBJ2-1; D not certain. V lost 1 base and J 4 bases, leaving 6 bases between the germline ends. The CDR3 consists of 13 residues. In germline, CDR1 is SGHRS, CDR2 YFSETQ. The CDR3 DNA reads TGCGCCAGCAGCTTGAACGTATACAATGAGCAGTTCTTC. This gives the protein CASSLNVYNEQFF.

The sample holds one count of this clone. The rearrangement links TRBV5-1 to TRBJ2-7; D is undetermined. Germline V gene data show CDR1 as SGHRS and CDR2 as YFSETQ. V lost 2 bases and J 7 bases, leaving 10 bases between the germline ends. This CDR3 is 12 amino acids long. The CDR3 sequence is CASSFEGLEQYF. The CDR3 DNA reads TGCGCCAGCAGCTTCGAAGGGCTTGAGCAGTACTTC.

The chain employs TRBV4-1 and TRBJ2-7; D gene ambiguous. The CDR3 extends over 13 amino acids. The germline V gene has CDR1 MGHRA and CDR2 YSYEKL. Trimming removed 2 bases from V and 1 base from J, with 6 bases in between. CDR3 in amino acids: CASSQILSYEQYF. The DNA of the CDR3 is TGCGCCAGCAGCCAAATACTTTCCTACGAGCAGTACTTC.

Comment on this clone: Other DNA sequences in this specimen translate into the identical CDR3. This chain joins TRBV27 and TRBJ1-5; D might be TRBD1 (6 bases). Germline V gene sequence: CDR1 MNHEY, CDR2 SMNVEV (reference sequence). Trimming pared 3 bases from V and 5 bases from J, leaving 11 bases between. The CDR3 totals 14 residues. The CDR3 region has the DNA TGTGCCAGCAGTTTGGGGGGCCCTCATCAGCCCCAGCATTTT. This encodes CASSLGGPHQPQHF.

The chain carries TRBV5-1 and TRBJ2-3, with D tentatively TRBD1 or TRBD2 (6 bases each). This CDR3 contains 15 residues. Per germline, CDR1 SGHRS and CDR2 YFSETQ. V lost 0 bases and J lost 3, with 11 bases in between. CDR3 region: CASSLATGRTDTQYF. DNA for the CDR3: TGCGCCAGCAGCTTGGCCACAGGGAGGACAGATACGCAGTATTTT. The variable domain in full, with the rest retrieved from reference TRBV5-1 and TRBJ2-3, is KAGVTQTPRYLIKTRGQQVTLSCSPISGHRSVSWYQQTPGQGLQFLFEYFSETQRNKGNFPGRFSGRQFSNSRSEMNVSTLELGDSALYLCASSLATGRTDTQYFGPGTRLTVL.

The chain joins TRBV4-1 to TRBJ2-5, with 10 bases lining up with TRBD1. The germline CDR1 and CDR2 sequences are MGHRA and YSYEKL. V was pared by 3 bases and J by 4 bases, with 5 bases of the junction left unmatched. CDR3 length equals 15 residues. The CDR3 loop is CASSQTGGALETQYF. DNA for the CDR3: TGCGCCAGCAGCCAGACAGGGGGCGCTTTAGAGACCCAGTACTTC.

The gene calls are TRBV15 and TRBJ2-5, with 11 bases fitting TRBD2. Trimming removed 1 base from V and 0 bases from J; junction bases left unmatched: 10. The CDR3 totals 19 residues. In germline, CDR1 is LNHNV, CDR2 YYDKDF (reference sequence). The CDR3 reads CATSRVPPPGLADQETQYF. The CDR3 DNA follows: TGTGCCACCAGCAGAGTTCCCCCACCGGGACTAGCGGACCAAGAGACCCAGTACTTC.

Concerning this clone itself: This same CDR3 is encoded by further DNA sequences in the sample. V usage is TRBV6-5 and J usage is TRBJ2-7; D might be TRBD2 (5 bases). The V and J ends lost 2 bases and 2 bases respectively, with 10 bases between them. The CDR3 length is 14 residues. Germline V lookup: CDR1 MNHEY, CDR2 SVGAGI. The CDR3 spells CASSYGRGAYEQYF. The CDR3 nucleotides read TGTGCCAGCAGTTACGGTCGGGGTGCCTACGAGCAGTACTTC.

As regards this clone: Distinct nucleotide sequences in the sample also encode this CDR3. This chain links TRBV10-1 with TRBJ2-7; no definite D call. The V gene lost 3 bases and the J gene lost 3 bases, with 6 bases spanning the gap. The CDR3 consists of 12 residues. Germline CDR1 reads WNHNN; CDR2 reads SYGVQD (reference sequence). The CDR3 sequence is CASSDNGYEQYF. The CDR3 nucleotides read TGCGCCAGCAGTGACAACGGCTACGAGCAGTACTTC.

The chain is built from TRBV11-2 and TRBJ2-7; 9 nucleotides align to TRBD1. The ends lost 4 bases at V and 5 bases at J; junction bases unmatched: 6. Germline loops: CDR1 SGHAT, CDR2 FQNNGV. The CDR3 is 14 residues long. The chain's CDR3 is CASSSGTGYHEQYF. For the CDR3, the DNA is TGTGCCAGCAGCTCAGGGACAGGGTACCACGAGCAGTACTTC.

The chain combines TRBV5-4 with TRBJ2-3; tentative D call: TRBD1 (6 bases). With 1 base removed from V and 1 base from J, the gap between germline ends came to 16 bases. This CDR3 contains 17 residues. Germline V gene lookup returns CDR1 SGHNT and CDR2 YYREEE (reference sequence). Here the CDR3 DNA reads TGTGCCAGCAGCTTGCTAGGGGGATCCCACGGCACAGATACGCAGTATTTT. As protein: CASSLLGGSHGTDTQYF.

Notes on this clone: The sample carries other DNA sequences with the same CDR3. CDR3 coding DNA: TGTGCCAGCAGTTTATTGGGCCTGGAGACCCAGTACTTC. This encodes CASSLLGLETQYF. This sequence joins TRBV27 and TRBJ2-5; D is uncertain. CDR3 length equals 13 residues. The V end lost 1 base, the J end lost 5 bases, and 8 bases lay between the germline ends. Germline V gene data show CDR1 as MNHEY and CDR2 as SMNVEV (reference sequence).

This clone was recorded only once. The rearrangement joins TRBV5-8 to TRBJ2-1, with 9 bases matching TRBD2. Looked up from germline, CDR1 is SGHTS and CDR2 is YDEGEE. V lost 4 bases and J lost 0; bases outside the gene matches: 5. The CDR3 runs to 16 residues. The CDR3 protein is CASSPAGGSSYNEQFF. CDR3 sequence (DNA): TGTGCCAGCAGCCCCGCGGGAGGGAGCTCCTACAATGAGCAGTTCTTC.

As for this clone: Distinct nucleotide sequences in the sample also encode this CDR3. The CDR3 DNA reads TGTGCCAGCAGCCCGGACTGGAGCTCCTACAATGAGCAGTTCTTC. It is translated as CASSPDWSSYNEQFF. This chain connects TRBV5-5 to TRBJ2-1; possible D gene TRBD2, 5 bases. Germline loops: CDR1 SGHKS, CDR2 YYEKEE (reference sequence). CDR3 length: 15 residues. Trimming removed 4 bases at V and 0 bases at J, with 11 bases between.

The J gene is TRBJ2-5, the V gene TRBV19; tentative D call: TRBD1 (5 bases). In germline, CDR1 is LNHDA, CDR2 SQIVND (reference sequence). V was clipped by 3 bases and J by 3 bases, with 20 bases between them. The CDR3 spans 17 residues. CDR3 in DNA: TGTGCCAGTAGTATTGGGTATGGGGCCAGGTGGGAAGAGACCCAGTACTTC. Protein product: CASSIGYGARWEETQYF.

The rearrangement links TRBV7-9 to TRBJ1-2; TRBD1 agrees at 8 bases. The CDR3 covers 15 residues. Germline CDR1 SEHNR, CDR2 FQNEAQ (reference sequence). With 5 bases clipped from V and 8 bases from J, the junction kept 13 bases outside the gene matches. The DNA of the CDR3 is TGTGCCAGCAGCCATAGTGGACAGGGATTTGTAGGCTACACCTTC. This gives the protein CASSHSGQGFVGYTF.

Remarks on this clone: Other DNA variants within this sample encode the same CDR3. The chain couples TRBV4-1 to TRBJ2-7, with 10 bases identical to TRBD2. The junction had 4 bases not matched to a gene; V was cut back by 1 base and J by 1 base. CDR3 length: 16 residues. Germline assignment: CDR1 MGHRA and CDR2 YSYEKL. In nucleotides, the CDR3 is TGCGCCAGCAGCCAAGTGTCTAGCGGGAGTTCCTACGAGCAGTACTTC. Translated: CASSQVSSGSSYEQYF.

V is TRBV28 and J is TRBJ1-4; D is perhaps TRBD1 (5 bases). Germline values: CDR1 MDHEN, CDR2 SYDVKM. The germline V and J ends were trimmed by 6 bases and 8 bases, with 22 bases remaining between them. There are 16 residues in the CDR3. CDR3 bases: TGTGCCAGCAGACTGACGCCGGCAGGGCCGGGCGAAAAACTGTTTTTT. The encoded protein is CASRLTPAGPGEKLFF.